This T cell receptor beta chain was captured by sequencing in a study of a mutant IDH1 vaccine in newly diagnosed glioma. In the study overall: Treated patients were around 62% male, approximately 40% female, mean age 40.4 years.

V was trimmed by 4 bases and J by 1 base, leaving 10 bases between them. Germline assignment: CDR1 MGHDK and CDR2 SYGVNS. The CDR3 sequence is 14 residues long. A remark on this clone: What it recognizes is unknown.

Time point here: week 47, end of study. Doses of 300 ug of mutant IDH1 20-mer peptide were given with topical imiquimod. Measured with immunoSEQ multiplex PCR; TCRdb has only the in-frame clones, and not every one. The sample holds nearly 50,000 clones, about 88% seen once. This chain connects TRBV25-1 to TRBJ1-2, with D hard to call. The clonotype comes from a woman between 25 and 40 years old with glioma. Some clones in this sample may be carry-over from other donors' samples. The starting material was PBMCs, obtained from a glioma patient whose treatment included an IDH1 peptide vaccine. The CDR3: CASSVGGLNYGYTF. Written as DNA, the CDR3 is TGTGCCAGCAGTGTCGGAGGGCTTAACTATGGCTACACCTTC.